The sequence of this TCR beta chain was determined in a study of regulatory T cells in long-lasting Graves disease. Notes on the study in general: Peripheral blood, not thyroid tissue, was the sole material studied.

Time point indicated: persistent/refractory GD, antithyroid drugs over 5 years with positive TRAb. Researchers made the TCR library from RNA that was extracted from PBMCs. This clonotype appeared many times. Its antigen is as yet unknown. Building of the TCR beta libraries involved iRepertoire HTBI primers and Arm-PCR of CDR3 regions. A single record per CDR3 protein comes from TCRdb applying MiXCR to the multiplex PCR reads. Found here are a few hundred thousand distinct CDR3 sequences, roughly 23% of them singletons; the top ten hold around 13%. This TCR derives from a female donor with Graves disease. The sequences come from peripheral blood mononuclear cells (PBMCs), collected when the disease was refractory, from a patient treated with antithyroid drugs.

As DNA, the CDR3 is TGTGCCAGCAGAGGCCCTGAGGGGACCAAAAACATTCAGTACTTC. Translated: CASRGPEGTKNIQYF. The V and J genes are TRBV2 and TRBJ2-4; D tentatively fits TRBD1 or TRBD2 (5 bases each). The CDR3 length is 15 residues. The V and J ends lost 6 bases and 2 bases respectively, with 14 bases between them. From germline, CDR1 is SNHLY and CDR2 FYNNEI. The full variable domain, rest sourced from reference TRBV2 and TRBJ2-4, is EPEVTQTPSHQVTQMGQEVILRCVPISNHLYFYWYRQILGQKVEFLVSFYNNEISEKSEIFDDQFSVERPDGSNFTLKIRSTKLEDSAMYFCASRGPEGTKNIQYFGAGTRLSVL.